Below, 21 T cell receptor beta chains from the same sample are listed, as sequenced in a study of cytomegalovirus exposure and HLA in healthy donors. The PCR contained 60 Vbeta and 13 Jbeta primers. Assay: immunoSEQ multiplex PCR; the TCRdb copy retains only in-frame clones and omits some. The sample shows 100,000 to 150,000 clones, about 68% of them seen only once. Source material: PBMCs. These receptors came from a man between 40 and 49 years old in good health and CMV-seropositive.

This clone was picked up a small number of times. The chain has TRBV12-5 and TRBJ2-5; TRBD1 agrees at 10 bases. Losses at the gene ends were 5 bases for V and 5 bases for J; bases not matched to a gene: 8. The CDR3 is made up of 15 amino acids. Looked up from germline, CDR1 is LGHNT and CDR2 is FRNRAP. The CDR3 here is CASGGGTGDWETQYF. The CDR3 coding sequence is TGTGCTAGTGGTGGCGGGACAGGGGATTGGGAGACCCAGTACTTC.

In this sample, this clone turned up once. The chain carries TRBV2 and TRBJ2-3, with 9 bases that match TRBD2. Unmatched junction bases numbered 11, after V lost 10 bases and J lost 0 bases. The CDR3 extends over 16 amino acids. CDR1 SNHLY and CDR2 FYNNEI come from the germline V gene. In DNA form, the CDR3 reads TGTGCCATCCGGGAGGGGCGGGGGGGTAGCACAGATACGCAGTATTTT. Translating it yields CAIREGRGGSTDTQYF.

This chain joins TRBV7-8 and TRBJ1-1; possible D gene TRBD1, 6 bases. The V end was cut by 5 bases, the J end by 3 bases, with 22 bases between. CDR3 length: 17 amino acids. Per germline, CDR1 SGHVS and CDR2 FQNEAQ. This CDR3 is CASSRTGLRGGYTEAFF. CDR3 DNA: TGTGCCAGCAGCCGAACGGGGCTCAGGGGAGGGTACACTGAAGCTTTCTTT.

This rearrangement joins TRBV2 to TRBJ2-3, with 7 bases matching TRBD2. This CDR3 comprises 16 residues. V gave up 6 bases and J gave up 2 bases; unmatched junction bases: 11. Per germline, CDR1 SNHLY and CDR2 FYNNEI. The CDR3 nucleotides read TGTGCCAGCAGCCCCGACACAGCGGGGCTCACAGATACGCAGTATTTT. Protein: CASSPDTAGLTDTQYF.

CDR3 region: CASSFPTQETQYF. DNA for the CDR3: TGCGCCAGCAGCTTCCCAACTCAAGAGACCCAGTACTTC. J is TRBJ2-5 and V is TRBV5-1; no firm D call. Germline V gene data show CDR1 as SGHRS and CDR2 as YFSETQ. Trimming shortened V by 2 bases and J by 2 bases, and 7 bases separated the two germline ends. The CDR3 is made up of 13 amino acids. Based on the CDR3 plus reference TRBV5-1 and TRBJ2-5, the full variable domain is KAGVTQTPRYLIKTRGQQVTLSCSPISGHRSVSWYQQTPGQGLQFLFEYFSETQRNKGNFPGRFSGRQFSNSRSEMNVSTLELGDSALYLCASSFPTQETQYFGPGTRLLVL.

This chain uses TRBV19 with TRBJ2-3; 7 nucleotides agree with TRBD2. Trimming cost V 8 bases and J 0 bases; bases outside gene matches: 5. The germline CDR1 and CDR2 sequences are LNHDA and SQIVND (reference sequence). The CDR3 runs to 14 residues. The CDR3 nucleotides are TGTGCCAGTGCCCCTAGCGGTAGCACAGATACGCAGTATTTT. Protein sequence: CASAPSGSTDTQYF.

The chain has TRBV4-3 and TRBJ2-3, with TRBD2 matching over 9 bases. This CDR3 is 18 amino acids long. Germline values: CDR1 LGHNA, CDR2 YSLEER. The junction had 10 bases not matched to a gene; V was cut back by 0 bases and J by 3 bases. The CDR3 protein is CASSQDTVSGSKTDTQYF. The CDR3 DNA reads TGCGCCAGCAGCCAAGATACCGTTAGCGGGAGTAAAACAGATACGCAGTATTTT.

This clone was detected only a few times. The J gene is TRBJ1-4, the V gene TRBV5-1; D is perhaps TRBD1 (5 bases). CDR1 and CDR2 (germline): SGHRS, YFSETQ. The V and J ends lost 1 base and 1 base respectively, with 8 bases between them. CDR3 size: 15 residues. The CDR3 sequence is CASSLLGGTNEKLFF. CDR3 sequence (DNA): TGCGCCAGCAGCTTGTTGGGGGGAACTAATGAAAAACTGTTTTTT.

Here the CDR3 DNA reads TGTGCCAGCTCACCGTCCGGACAGGGGAGGGCTGAAGCTTTCTTT. As protein: CASSPSGQGRAEAFF. V and J are TRBV18 and TRBJ1-1, with 9 bases matching TRBD1. Germline trimming cut 3 bases from V and 6 bases from J; bases unmatched to any gene: 8. Germline CDR1 is KGHSH and CDR2 is LQKENI. The CDR3 runs to 15 residues.

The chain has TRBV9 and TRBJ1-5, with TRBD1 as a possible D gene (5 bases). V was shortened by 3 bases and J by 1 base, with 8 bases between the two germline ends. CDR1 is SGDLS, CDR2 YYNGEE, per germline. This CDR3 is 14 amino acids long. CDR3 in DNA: TGTGCCAGCAGCGCCGGGGGGAGCAATCAGCCCCAGCATTTT. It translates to CASSAGGSNQPQHF. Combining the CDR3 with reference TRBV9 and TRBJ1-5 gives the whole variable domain DSGVTQTPKHLITATGQRVTLRCSPRSGDLSVYWYQQSLDQGLQFLIQYYNGEERAKGNILERFSAQQFPDLHSELNLSSLELGDSALYFCASSAGGSNQPQHFGDGTRLSIL.

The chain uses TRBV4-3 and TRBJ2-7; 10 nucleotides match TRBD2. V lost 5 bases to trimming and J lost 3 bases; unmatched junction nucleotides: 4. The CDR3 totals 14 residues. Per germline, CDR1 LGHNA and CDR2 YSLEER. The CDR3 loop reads CASSYRLAGYEQYF. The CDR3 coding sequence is TGCGCCAGCAGCTACCGACTAGCGGGCTACGAGCAGTACTTC.

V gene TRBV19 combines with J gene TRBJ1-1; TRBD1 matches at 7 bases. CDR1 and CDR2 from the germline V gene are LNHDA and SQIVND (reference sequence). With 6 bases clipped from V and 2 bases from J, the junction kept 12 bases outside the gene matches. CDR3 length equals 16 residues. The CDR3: CASSAPGQVENTEAFF. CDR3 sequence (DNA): TGTGCCAGTAGCGCCCCTGGACAGGTCGAAAACACTGAAGCTTTCTTT.

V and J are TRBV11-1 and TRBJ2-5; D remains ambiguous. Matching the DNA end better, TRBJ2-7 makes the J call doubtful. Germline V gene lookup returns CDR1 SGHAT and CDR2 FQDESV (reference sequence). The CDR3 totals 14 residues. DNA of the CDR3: TGTGCCAGCAGCTTAGGCAGGTCGGCCTACGAGCAGTACTTC. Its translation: CASSLGRSAYEQYF.

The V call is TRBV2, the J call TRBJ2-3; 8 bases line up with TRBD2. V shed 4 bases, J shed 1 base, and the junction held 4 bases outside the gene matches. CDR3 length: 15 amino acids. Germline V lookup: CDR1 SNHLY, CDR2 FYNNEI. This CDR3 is CASSASSGGTDTQYF. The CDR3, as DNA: TGTGCCAGCAGTGCTAGTAGCGGGGGCACAGATACGCAGTATTTT.

Here the CDR3 DNA reads TGTGCCAGCAGCCCTCCAAGGGGTAGCGGGAAACGAGGGGCCGGGGAGCTGTTTTTT. Translation gives CASSPPRGSGKRGAGELFF. J is TRBJ2-2 and V is TRBV4-2, with 8 bases matching TRBD2. The CDR3 is made up of 19 amino acids. V lost 4 bases, J lost 6 bases, and 19 bases stayed unmatched. The germline V gene has CDR1 LGHNA and CDR2 YNFKEQ.

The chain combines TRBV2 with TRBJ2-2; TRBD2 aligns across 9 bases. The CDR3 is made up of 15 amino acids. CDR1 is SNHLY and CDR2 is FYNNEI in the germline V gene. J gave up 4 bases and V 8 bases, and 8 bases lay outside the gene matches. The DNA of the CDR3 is TGTGCCAGCGAGGGGTCGACTAGCGGCACCGGGGAGCTGTTTTTT. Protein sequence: CASEGSTSGTGELFF.

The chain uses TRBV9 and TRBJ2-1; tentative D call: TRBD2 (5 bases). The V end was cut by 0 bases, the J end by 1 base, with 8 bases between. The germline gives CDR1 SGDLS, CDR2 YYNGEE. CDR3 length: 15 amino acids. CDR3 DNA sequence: TGTGCCAGCAGCGTAGGGCGGGTGTCCTACAATGAGCAGTTCTTC. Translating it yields CASSVGRVSYNEQFF.

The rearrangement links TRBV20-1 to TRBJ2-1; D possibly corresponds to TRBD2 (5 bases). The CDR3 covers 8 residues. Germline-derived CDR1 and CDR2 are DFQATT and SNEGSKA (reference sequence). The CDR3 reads CSGGEQFF. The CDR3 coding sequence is TGCAGCGGCGGGGAGCAGTTCTTC.

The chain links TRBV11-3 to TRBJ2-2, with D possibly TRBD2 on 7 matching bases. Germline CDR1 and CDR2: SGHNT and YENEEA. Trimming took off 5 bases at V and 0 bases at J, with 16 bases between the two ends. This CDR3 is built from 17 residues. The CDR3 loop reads CASSTAEGGANTGELFF. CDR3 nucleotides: TGTGCCAGCAGCACAGCAGAGGGGGGGGCGAACACCGGGGAGCTGTTTTTT.

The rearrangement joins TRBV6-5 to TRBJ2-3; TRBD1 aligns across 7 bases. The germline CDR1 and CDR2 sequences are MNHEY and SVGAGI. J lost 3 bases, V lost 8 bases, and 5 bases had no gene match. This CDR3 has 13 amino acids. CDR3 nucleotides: TGTGCCAGCCGAAGACAGGGAACAGATACGCAGTATTTT. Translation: CASRRQGTDTQYF.

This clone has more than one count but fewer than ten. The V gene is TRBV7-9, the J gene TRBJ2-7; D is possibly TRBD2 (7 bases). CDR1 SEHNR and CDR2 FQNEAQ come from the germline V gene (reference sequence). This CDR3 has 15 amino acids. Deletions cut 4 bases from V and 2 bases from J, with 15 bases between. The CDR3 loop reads CASSSQGGGAYEQYF. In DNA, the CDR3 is TGTGCCAGCAGCTCACAGGGAGGGGGGGCCTACGAGCAGTACTTC.